Below, 31 T cell receptor beta chains from the same sample are listed, as sequenced in a study of blood T cell repertoires in COVID-19. Generated by immunoSEQ multiplex PCR, the TCRdb table keeps only in-frame clones and is missing some. This sample carries under 100,000 clones, around 92% of them seen once, and the ten largest clones take nearly 6.5%. The specimen was peripheral blood. All receptors come from a woman aged 60-75 years with active COVID-19.

This chain joins TRBV7-2 and TRBJ2-1, with 12 bases identical to TRBD2. CDR3 size: 15 residues. Per the germline V gene, CDR1 is SGHTA and CDR2 is FQGNSA. J lost 5 bases, V lost 5 bases, and 4 bases had no gene match. The CDR3 nucleotides read TGTGCCAGCAGCCCACGACTAGCGGGGGACAATGAGCAGTTCTTC. Encoded protein: CASSPRLAGDNEQFF.

The CDR3 DNA reads TGTGCCAGCAGCGCACACGACAGGGGGGTTGGGCCCCAGCATTTT. Encoded protein: CASSAHDRGVGPQHF. The chain joins TRBV9 to TRBJ1-5; 9 bases map to TRBD1. The ends lost 3 bases at V and 9 bases at J; junction bases unmatched: 10. The germline gives CDR1 SGDLS, CDR2 YYNGEE. The CDR3 contains 15 residues.

The chain uses TRBV5-1 and TRBJ1-1; perhaps TRBD1 as D (5 bases). This CDR3 is built from 14 residues. Germline V gives CDR1 SGHRS, CDR2 YFSETQ. Trimming shortened V by 5 bases and J by 3 bases, and 14 bases separated the two germline ends. The CDR3 is CASSGGRGDTEAFF. CDR3 nucleotide sequence: TGCGCCAGCAGTGGGGGGAGGGGAGACACTGAAGCTTTCTTT.

CDR3 nucleotide sequence: TGTGCCAGCAGTTATCTACAGGCCGGCCGTGGAAACACCATATATTTT. The encoded protein is CASSYLQAGRGNTIYF. The V and J genes are TRBV6-6 and TRBJ1-3, with a possible D match to TRBD1 (5 bases). V lost 3 bases and J 3 bases, leaving 15 bases between the germline ends. Germline CDR1 MNHNY, CDR2 SVGAGI (reference sequence). This CDR3 spans 16 amino acids.

This chain links TRBV15 with TRBJ2-1, with TRBD2 as a possible D gene (6 bases). There are 14 residues in the CDR3. CDR1 LNHNV and CDR2 YYDKDF come from the germline V gene (reference sequence). V was pared by 2 bases and J by 10 bases, with 15 bases between. In nucleotides, the CDR3 is TGTGCCACCAGCAGAAGCCTAACTAGCACCGAGCAGTTCTTC. It encodes CATSRSLTSTEQFF.

The chain is built from TRBV6-8 and TRBJ2-1; TRBD2 agrees at 14 bases. The CDR3 loop spans 15 amino acids. CDR1 and CDR2 (germline): MNHGY, SAAAGT. V trimming: 10 bases; J trimming: 6 bases; junction bases outside the gene matches: 8. CDR3 bases: TGTGCCAACCGGGGACTAGCGGGAGTAGGCAATGAGCAGTTCTTC. It yields the protein CANRGLAGVGNEQFF.

This chain joins TRBV6-2 or TRBV6-3 and TRBJ1-2; TRBD1 matches 7 bases. Germline assignment: CDR1 MNHEY and CDR2 SVGEGT. V dropped 6 bases and J dropped 7; count of bases not matched to a gene: 8. This CDR3 has 13 residues. The CDR3, as DNA: TGTGCCAGCAGCCCCAGAGGGGGCTTTGGCTACACCTTC. Translating it yields CASSPRGGFGYTF.

The chain links TRBV19 to TRBJ2-4; 8 nucleotides match TRBD1. With V trimmed by 6 bases and J by 8 bases, 3 bases remained unmatched. Germline V gene data show CDR1 as LNHDA and CDR2 as SQIVND (reference sequence). The CDR3 totals 12 residues. This chain's CDR3 is CASRNRGDIQYF. The CDR3 DNA follows: TGTGCCAGTAGAAACAGGGGGGACATTCAGTACTTC.

The chain uses TRBV21-1 and TRBJ2-7; no DNA check was done on the table's D call, TRBD2. TRBV21-1 is tagged as a pseudogene. The CDR3 spans 15 residues. In nucleotides, the CDR3 is TGTGCCAGCAGCAAAGGGGGGGGTCCGACCTACGAGCAGTACTTC. Translated: CASSKGGGPTYEQYF.

Only one count was recorded for this clone. This chain uses TRBV5-6 with TRBJ1-6; 9 nucleotides line up with TRBD1. Germline V CDR1 and CDR2: SGHDT, YYEEEE. V lost 4 bases to trimming and J lost 7 bases; unmatched junction nucleotides: 6. The CDR3 loop spans 15 amino acids. The CDR3: CASSTGQGWNSPLHF. CDR3 sequence (DNA): TGTGCCAGCAGCACAGGACAGGGGTGGAATTCACCCCTCCACTTT.

The chain uses TRBV11-3 and TRBJ2-1; a possible D gene is TRBD2 (6 bases). The CDR3 contains 15 residues. CDR1 and CDR2 from the germline V gene are SGHNT and YENEEA. Trimming cost V 0 bases and J 0 bases, with 6 bases left between them. In DNA, the CDR3 is TGTGCCAGCAGCTTAGACGGGAGCTCCTACAATGAGCAGTTCTTC. It yields the protein CASSLDGSSYNEQFF.

CDR3 in DNA: TGCGCCAGCAGCTCAGGGGTCCGCAATGAGCAGTTCTTC. It is translated as CASSSGVRNEQFF. The chain links TRBV10-1 to TRBJ2-1; tentative D call: TRBD1 (6 bases). CDR3 length equals 13 residues. V lost 6 bases, J lost 6 bases, and 12 bases lay in between. Germline V gene sequence: CDR1 WNHNN, CDR2 SYGVQD (reference sequence).

This chain's CDR3 is CASSLGQGRETQYF. As DNA, the CDR3 is TGCGCCAGCAGCCTCGGACAGGGACGGGAGACCCAGTACTTC. J is TRBJ2-5 and V is TRBV4-1; 8 nucleotides line up with TRBD1. CDR1 MGHRA and CDR2 YSYEKL come from the germline V gene. V lost 4 bases and J lost 5; bases outside the gene matches: 6. The CDR3 is 14 amino acids.

V is TRBV7-2 and J is TRBJ2-7; 16 bases map to TRBD2. There are 19 residues in the CDR3. CDR1 SGHTA and CDR2 FQGNSA come from the germline V gene. J was trimmed by 4 bases and V by 5 bases; bases with no gene match: 14. In nucleotides, the CDR3 is TGTGCCAGCAGCGGACCGGGACTAGCGGGGGGGCCGTGGATTTACGAGCAGTACTTC. It is translated as CASSGPGLAGGPWIYEQYF.

The genes are TRBV5-1 and TRBJ2-3; TRBD2 matches 8 bases. This CDR3 is built from 16 residues. CDR1 and CDR2 from the germline V gene are SGHRS and YFSETQ. After removal of 4 bases from V and 1 base from J, the junction contained 8 bases not matched to a gene. Here the CDR3 DNA reads TGCGCCAGCAGCGGAACTAGCGGAAGCGGCACAGATACGCAGTATTTT. This translates into CASSGTSGSGTDTQYF.

As concerns this clone: One junction end does not reproduce the germline sequence, and a read error may be involved. V gene TRBV3-1 (or the pseudogene TRBV3-2) combines with J gene TRBJ2-7, with 7 bases matching TRBD1. This CDR3 spans 13 amino acids. Germline lookup yields CDR1 LGHDT and CDR2 YNNKEL (reference sequence). In DNA, the CDR3 is TGTGCCAGCAGCCACACTAGACAGGGAATTTTTAGCTTC. It specifies CASSHTRQGIFSF.

The chain joins TRBV5-6 to TRBJ1-2; D unresolved. This CDR3 has 14 amino acids. Germline values: CDR1 SGHDT, CDR2 YYEEEE. V was shortened by 4 bases and J by 5 bases, with 15 bases between the two germline ends. The CDR3 sequence: CASSPRLREYGYTF. The CDR3 region has the DNA TGTGCCAGCAGCCCTCGTTTAAGGGAGTATGGCTACACCTTC.

V gene TRBV24-1 combines with J gene TRBJ1-2, with TRBD1 matching 7 bases. The V and J ends lost 5 bases and 8 bases, in that order; junction bases with no gene match: 7. The CDR3 runs to 13 residues. Germline CDR1 is KGHDR and CDR2 is SFDVKD. The CDR3 is CATSAPTGRGYTF. The CDR3 DNA is TGTGCCACCAGTGCCCCGACAGGGAGAGGCTACACCTTC.

V is TRBV4-1 and J is TRBJ2-7, with 8 bases matching TRBD2. In germline, CDR1 is MGHRA, CDR2 YSYEKL. CDR3 length equals 15 residues. V gave up 4 bases and J gave up 0 bases; unmatched junction bases: 5. For the CDR3, the DNA is TGCGCCAGCAGCCGTAGCGGGGAGAGCTCCTACGAGCAGTACTTC. Encoded protein: CASSRSGESSYEQYF.

This chain joins TRBV14 and TRBJ1-5, with a tentative D call TRBD1 (6 bases). CDR1 is SGHDN, CDR2 FVKESK, per germline. The V gene lost 4 bases and the J gene lost 9 bases, with 13 bases spanning the gap. The CDR3 totals 13 residues. This chain's CDR3 is CASSLDRTGPQHF. The CDR3, as DNA: TGTGCCAGCAGCCTTGACAGGACCGGGCCCCAGCATTTT.

This clone appeared once. This chain uses TRBV28 with TRBJ1-3; 7 positions match TRBD1. CDR1 MDHEN and CDR2 SYDVKM come from the germline V gene. V lost 5 bases, J lost 0 bases, and 7 bases stayed unmatched. The CDR3 spans 16 residues. The CDR3 bases are TGTGCCAGCAGTCAACCGGGACAGAGCTCTGGAAACACCATATATTTT. Translating gives CASSQPGQSSGNTIYF.

The chain uses TRBV29-1 and TRBJ1-5, with 11 bases that match TRBD1. After removal of 2 bases from V and 0 bases from J, the junction contained 6 bases not matched to a gene. The CDR3 has 17 residues. CDR1 and CDR2 (germline): SQVTM, ANQGSEA. In DNA, the CDR3 is TGCAGCGTTGAAACTCCGGGACAGGGGGATAGCAATCAGCCCCAGCATTTT. It encodes CSVETPGQGDSNQPQHF.

The chain links TRBV15 to TRBJ2-7; tentatively, D is TRBD1 (6 bases). The V gene lost 4 bases and the J gene lost 5 bases, with 12 bases spanning the gap. CDR1 and CDR2 from the germline V gene are LNHNV and YYDKDF (reference sequence). The CDR3 consists of 13 residues. This chain's CDR3 is CATSTQTGNEQYF. CDR3 nucleotide sequence: TGTGCCACCAGCACCCAAACAGGGAACGAGCAGTACTTC.

This rearrangement joins TRBV2 to TRBJ1-2, with 10 bases lining up with TRBD1. Germline assignment: CDR1 SNHLY and CDR2 FYNNEI. This CDR3 region has 14 residues. V trimming: 6 bases; J trimming: 3 bases; junction bases outside the gene matches: 4. The CDR3 coding sequence is TGTGCCAGCAGGGATGGACAGGGGGACTATGGCTACACCTTC. This sequence encodes CASRDGQGDYGYTF.

This chain connects TRBV18 to TRBJ1-4; possibly TRBD1 for D (5 bases). The germline V and J ends were trimmed by 6 bases and 7 bases, with 18 bases remaining between them. Germline lookup yields CDR1 KGHSH and CDR2 LQKENI. The CDR3 length is 15 residues. This chain's CDR3 is CASSPIGRGGEKLFF. CDR3 DNA: TGTGCCAGCTCCCCGATAGGAAGGGGCGGTGAAAAACTGTTTTTT.

This clone is a singleton in its sample. The rearrangement links TRBV19 to TRBJ2-7; 8 bases fit TRBD1. The CDR3 totals 17 residues. V was pared by 7 bases and J by 0 bases, with 14 bases of the junction left unmatched. Germline CDR1 is LNHDA and CDR2 is SQIVND (reference sequence). CDR3 nucleotides: TGTGCCAGTAAGATGGGGATCCGGGACAGGTTCTCCTACGAGCAGTACTTC. It specifies CASKMGIRDRFSYEQYF.

Here the CDR3 reads CASSEDSRSTDTQYF. The CDR3 nucleotides read TGTGCCAGCAGTGAAGACTCAAGAAGCACAGATACGCAGTATTTT. The chain couples TRBV2 to TRBJ2-3; D remains unclear. The CDR3 sequence is 15 residues long. The germline CDR1 and CDR2 sequences are SNHLY and FYNNEI. Trimming shortened V by 1 base and J by 0 bases, and 8 bases separated the two germline ends. Supplemented by reference TRBV2 and TRBJ2-3, the full variable domain reads EPEVTQTPSHQVTQMGQEVILRCVPISNHLYFYWYRQILGQKVEFLVSFYNNEISEKSEIFDDQFSVERPDGSNFTLKIRSTKLEDSAMYFCASSEDSRSTDTQYFGPGTRLTVL.

This clone was counted a few times. V usage is TRBV5-4 and J usage is TRBJ1-6, with D perhaps matching TRBD1 (6 bases). The V end lost 4 bases, the J end lost 9 bases, and 17 bases lay between the germline ends. The germline CDR1 and CDR2 sequences are SGHNT and YYREEE (reference sequence). The CDR3 covers 15 residues. The CDR3 coding sequence is TGTGCCAGCAGCGGGGGCGAGGAGATGCTTTCACCCCTCCACTTT. It translates to CASSGGEEMLSPLHF.

This clone was detected once. This chain uses TRBV20-1 with TRBJ1-1; D remains unclear. Trimming removed 3 bases from V and 1 base from J, with 12 bases in between. The CDR3 totals 14 residues. Germline values: CDR1 DFQATT, CDR2 SNEGSKA (reference sequence). The CDR3 DNA reads TGCAGTGCTAGTGGTGGCACAGCGAACACTGAAGCTTTCTTT. Protein: CSASGGTANTEAFF.

The CDR3 bases are TGTGCCAGCAGCCAGGGACAGGGGGCGAGTGGTGAAAAACTGTTTTTT. This sequence encodes CASSQGQGASGEKLFF. The chain uses TRBV4-2 and TRBJ1-4; TRBD1 matches 12 bases. Germline V gene sequence: CDR1 LGHNA, CDR2 YNFKEQ. Trimming took 3 bases from V and 7 from J; bases not matched to a gene: 6. The CDR3 loop spans 16 amino acids.

This clone was seen only once. The chain uses TRBV28 and TRBJ2-1; TRBD1 agrees at 7 bases. V was pared by 6 bases and J by 1 base, with 3 bases of the junction left unmatched. Germline V CDR1 and CDR2: MDHEN, SYDVKM. CDR3 length: 14 residues. In nucleotides, the CDR3 is TGTGCCAGCAGAACGGACAGGTCCTACAATGAGCAGTTCTTC. This encodes CASRTDRSYNEQFF.